The rows below give T cell receptor beta chains drawn from one sample of a study of T-cell memory formation after mild COVID-19. TCRdb re-derived calls from the 5' RACE reads in MiXCR, one entry per CDR3 protein. The table lists about 400,000 distinct CDR3 sequences, under 25% of them singletons, with around 13% in the top ten. The source material was PBMCs or a T cell subset sorted from them (not recorded which). The receptors were sampled from an adult woman who had mild COVID-19 (a few samples of this study predate the infection). Cell type and time point are not known. CDR3s include the opening cysteine and the closing phenylalanine or tryptophan. D genes are given only for firm matches. Not every row has a clone size; where given, it reads once, few, many or a size class.

TRBJ2-7 TRBV20-1 . TRBD2 CSARTSNYEQYF TGCAGTGCGCGGACTAGCAACTACGAGCAGTACTTC
TRBJ2-5 TRBV4-1 few TRBD2 CASSQPRDYETQYF TGCGCCAGCAGCCAGCCCCGGGACTACGAGACCCAGTACTTC
TRBJ2-2 TRBV24-1 . TRBD2 CATSDYSGRGTGELFF TGTGCCACCAGTGACTATAGCGGGAGGGGCACCGGGGAGCTGTTTTTT
TRBJ2-1 TRBV7-3 . . CASSLNPNLRDEQFF TGTGCCAGCAGCTTAAACCCAAATCTCAGGGATGAGCAGTTCTTC
TRBJ1-2 TRBV20-1 . . CSAWDRWDGYTF TGCAGTGCATGGGACCGCTGGGATGGCTACACCTTC
TRBJ2-7 TRBV9 many TRBD2 CASSAAGLAGSYEQYF TGTGCCAGCAGCGCCGCCGGGCTAGCGGGCTCCTACGAGCAGTACTTC
TRBJ2-7 TRBV12-3/TRBV12-4 . TRBD1 CASSLIVAGTGVYF TGTGCCAGCAGTTTAATTGTCGCTGGGACAGGAGTGTACTTC
TRBJ1-1 TRBV7-8 few . CASSPEGVNTEAFF TGTGCCAGCAGCCCGGAAGGGGTGAACACTGAAGCTTTCTTT
TRBJ2-1 TRBV5-7 few . CASSSNDLPSYNEQFF TGTGCCAGCAGCTCGAACGACCTCCCCTCCTACAATGAGCAGTTCTTC
TRBJ2-3 TRBV12-3/TRBV12-4 few TRBD2 CASSELAGVDTQYF TGTGCCAGCAGCGAACTAGCGGGGGTAGATACGCAGTATTTT
TRBJ2-3 TRBV6-5 . . CASSSPSGSTDTQYF TGTGCCAGCAGCTCCCCGTCGGGGAGCACAGATACGCAGTATTTT
TRBJ2-3 TRBV15 . . CATSRARPTDTQYF TGTGCCACCAGCAGAGCGAGACCAACAGATACGCAGTATTTT
TRBJ1-4 TRBV15 many . CATSGDIRKKLFF TGTGCCACATCGGGGGATATCCGAAAAAAACTGTTTTTT
TRBJ2-5 TRBV10-3 . . CAISDGGRETQYF TGTGCCATCAGTGATGGAGGGCGAGAGACCCAGTACTTC
TRBJ2-7 TRBV10-3 . . CATRDRLYEQYF TGTGCCACCAGGGATCGATTGTACGAGCAGTACTTC
TRBJ1-2 TRBV5-1 few . CASSLLDGSPNYGYTF TGCGCCAGCAGCCTCCTGGACGGCTCCCCTAACTATGGCTACACCTTC
TRBJ1-6 TRBV12-3/TRBV12-4 once TRBD1 CASSTRTGGTLHF TGTGCCAGCAGTACTCGGACAGGGGGGACCCTCCACTTT
TRBJ2-4 TRBV12-3/TRBV12-4 many TRBD1 CASSRPVGTGRDLAKNIQYF TGTGCCAGCAGCCGTCCGGTGGGGACAGGAAGGGACTTAGCCAAAAACATTCAGTACTTC
TRBJ2-7 TRBV19 few . CASSIYAGQYYEQYF TGTGCCAGTAGTATCTACGCTGGACAGTACTACGAGCAGTACTTC
TRBJ1-4 TRBV4-1 . . CASSQEGRAARSPEKLFF TGCGCCAGCAGCCAAGAAGGGAGGGCGGCTCGGAGTCCTGAAAAACTGTTTTTT
TRBJ2-1 TRBV14 . TRBD1 CASSQVGRGNEQFF TGTGCCAGCAGCCAAGTTGGCAGGGGGAATGAGCAGTTCTTC